Below are 22 T cell receptor beta chains sequenced from a single sample in a study of OX40 agonist ivuxolimab in advanced cancers. This table comes from immunoSEQ multiplex PCR, and its TCRdb copy is limited to in-frame clones, with some not included. The sample lists 75,000 to 95,000 clones, 85% to 90% seen once, with around 0.21% in the top ten. The sequenced sample was CD4+ or CD8+ T cells sorted from blood, obtained in a trial of the OX40 agonist ivuxolimab. The receptor set was obtained from an adult with an advanced solid tumor such as melanoma, head and neck, liver or kidney cancer.

This clone was counted a single time. The chain carries TRBV18 and TRBJ1-5; possible D gene TRBD1, 5 bases. V lost 1 base and J 4 bases, leaving 17 bases between the germline ends. The CDR3 runs 17 residues. Germline CDR1 KGHSH, CDR2 LQKENI. In nucleotides, the CDR3 is TGTGCCAGCTCACCACTATTTCTCTCGAGGGGAAATCAGCCCCAGCATTTT. Translation gives CASSPLFLSRGNQPQHF.

The chain carries TRBV20-1 and TRBJ1-1; D not resolved. Trimming removed 3 bases from V and 4 bases from J, with 6 bases in between. Germline CDR1 DFQATT, CDR2 SNEGSKA (reference sequence). The CDR3 runs 11 residues. CDR3 loop: CSASRLTEAFF. CDR3 coding DNA: TGCAGTGCTAGCCGTCTCACTGAAGCTTTCTTT.

This chain joins TRBV7-2 and TRBJ2-3; the D is unclear. V was shortened by 1 base and J by 1 base, with 6 bases between the two germline ends. The CDR3 contains 14 residues. The germline V gene has CDR1 SGHTA and CDR2 FQGNSA. CDR3 amino acids: CASSLGQRTDTQYF. As DNA, the CDR3 is TGTGCCAGCAGCTTAGGCCAACGCACAGATACGCAGTATTTT.

This chain connects TRBV9 to TRBJ1-1; D is unclear. Germline V gene data show CDR1 as SGDLS and CDR2 as YYNGEE. Deletions cut 1 base from V and 0 bases from J, with 7 bases between. The CDR3 has 14 amino acids. The CDR3 region has the DNA TGTGCCAGCAGCGTAACCAGTATGAACACTGAAGCTTTCTTT. It codes for CASSVTSMNTEAFF.

The genes are TRBV5-4 and TRBJ2-1; 7 bases fit TRBD1. The CDR3 contains 15 residues. Germline V gives CDR1 SGHNT, CDR2 YYREEE (reference sequence). Trimming took 2 bases from V and 1 from J; bases not matched to a gene: 3. CDR3 protein: CASSLPGQSYNEQFF. The CDR3 nucleotides are TGTGCCAGCAGCTTACCGGGACAGTCCTACAATGAGCAGTTCTTC.

CDR3 in amino acids: CASTTTGYGNTEAFF. CDR3 nucleotide sequence: TGTGCCAGCACGACGACAGGGTACGGGAACACTGAAGCTTTCTTT. J is TRBJ1-1 and V is TRBV7-9; 7 bases fit TRBD1. With V trimmed by 7 bases and J by 1 base, 9 bases remained unmatched. Germline lookup yields CDR1 SEHNR and CDR2 FQNEAQ (reference sequence). This CDR3 is 15 amino acids long.

The chain recombines TRBV28 with TRBJ1-2; D is undetermined. The V end lost 7 bases, the J end lost 2 bases, and 20 bases lay between the germline ends. This CDR3 is built from 16 residues. Germline values: CDR1 MDHEN, CDR2 SYDVKM. CDR3 amino acids: CASIYTLGRNNYGYTF. In DNA form, the CDR3 reads TGTGCCAGCATCTATACTTTGGGTCGGAACAACTATGGCTACACCTTC.

The rearrangement joins TRBV20-1 to TRBJ2-1; tentatively, D is TRBD2 (5 bases). Trimming cost V 6 bases and J 10 bases, with 13 bases left between them. CDR3 length: 11 amino acids. CDR1 DFQATT and CDR2 SNEGSKA come from the germline V gene (reference sequence). CDR3 region: CSARARYEQFF. The CDR3 DNA reads as TGCAGTGCGAGGGCCCGGTACGAGCAGTTCTTC.

The chain is built from TRBV4-3 and TRBJ2-7; 9 nucleotides agree with TRBD1. The CDR3 covers 16 residues. Losses at the gene ends were 0 bases for V and 4 bases for J; bases not matched to a gene: 7. Germline assignment: CDR1 LGHNA and CDR2 YSLEER. DNA for the CDR3: TGCGCCAGCAGCCAAGATTTGGAGGACAGGGGTTACGAGCAGTACTTC. This encodes CASSQDLEDRGYEQYF.

V is TRBV7-2 and J is TRBJ2-7; D tentatively fits TRBD1 or TRBD2 (6 bases each). Trimming removed 8 bases at V and 2 bases at J, with 16 bases between. CDR3 length: 14 residues. CDR1 is SGHTA, CDR2 FQGNSA, per germline. In nucleotides, the CDR3 is TGTGCCAGCTCGGGGGACATGCCCCCCTACGAGCAGTACTTC. Protein product: CASSGDMPPYEQYF.

This chain uses TRBV5-5 with TRBJ2-7; D may correspond to TRBD1 or TRBD2 (5 bases each). The CDR3 is 14 residues long. CDR1 is SGHKS and CDR2 is YYEKEE in the germline V gene (reference sequence). Trimming stripped 0 bases from V and 0 bases from J, with 7 bases between. The CDR3 here is CASSLEGSSYEQYF. The CDR3 DNA follows: TGTGCCAGCAGCTTGGAGGGGAGCTCCTACGAGCAGTACTTC.

This clone was observed a single time. Other DNA sequences of this sample code for an identical CDR3. V usage is TRBV20-1 and J usage is TRBJ1-1; no firm D call. CDR1 DFQATT and CDR2 SNEGSKA come from the germline V gene (reference sequence). There are 11 residues in the CDR3. The V and J ends lost 8 bases and 1 base respectively, with 8 bases between them. The CDR3 reads CSPTRNTEAFF. In nucleotides, the CDR3 is TGCAGTCCGACCCGGAACACTGAAGCTTTCTTT.

The V gene is TRBV9, the J gene TRBJ2-6, with no clear D. Per germline, CDR1 SGDLS and CDR2 YYNGEE. The CDR3 contains 15 residues. Trimming took 4 bases from V and 4 from J, leaving 12 bases between them. The CDR3 DNA follows: TGTGCCAGCAGCCCCTTTCACCGGGGGGCCAACGTCCTGACTTTC. Protein product: CASSPFHRGANVLTF.

V gene TRBV19 combines with J gene TRBJ2-3; D not certain. Germline-derived CDR1 and CDR2 are LNHDA and SQIVND (reference sequence). Trimming left V 3 bases short and J 2 bases short, with 9 bases between. The CDR3 is made up of 14 amino acids. Written as DNA, the CDR3 is TGTGCCAGTAGTATTGGAGAAGTCACAGATACGCAGTATTTT. It translates to CASSIGEVTDTQYF.

This chain uses TRBV29-1 with TRBJ1-2; the match to TRBD1 covers 7 bases. The germline V gene has CDR1 SQVTM and CDR2 ANQGSEA. With V trimmed by 6 bases and J by 0 bases, 7 bases remained unmatched. The CDR3 runs 14 residues. The DNA of the CDR3 is TGCAGCGTCGGGGGGGGGACAGCTAACTATGGCTACACCTTC. Translated, it gives CSVGGGTANYGYTF.

The sample holds one count of this clone. The chain joins TRBV9 to TRBJ1-5, with D unresolved. V lost 2 bases, J lost 4 bases, and 10 bases lay in between. This CDR3 contains 14 residues. The germline V gene has CDR1 SGDLS and CDR2 YYNGEE. For the CDR3, the DNA is TGTGCCAGCAGCGTCTTCGGACCAAATCAGCCCCAGCATTTT. Translating it yields CASSVFGPNQPQHF.

The V gene is TRBV6-1, the J gene TRBJ2-2; no reliable D call. The CDR3 covers 15 residues. Trimming left V 6 bases short and J 0 bases short, with 11 bases between. Per germline, CDR1 MNHNS and CDR2 SASEGT. DNA of the CDR3: TGTGCCAGCAGACTGGGTGACGCGAACACCGGGGAGCTGTTTTTT. This encodes CASRLGDANTGELFF.

The rearrangement uses TRBV28 and TRBJ2-7, with D unresolved. This CDR3 comprises 13 residues. V gave up 2 bases and J gave up 2 bases, with 7 bases separating them. CDR1 MDHEN and CDR2 SYDVKM come from the germline V gene. This CDR3 is CASSLVGTYEQYV. CDR3 DNA sequence: TGTGCCAGCAGTTTAGTCGGAACCTACGAGCAGTACGTC.

The chain employs TRBV29-1 and TRBJ2-3; the D gene is possibly TRBD2 (6 bases). CDR1 is SQVTM and CDR2 is ANQGSEA in the germline V gene. Trimming left V 2 bases short and J 0 bases short, with 12 bases between. The CDR3 runs 15 residues. Written as DNA, the CDR3 is TGCAGCGTTGAAAGGTACAGCGGGAGCACAGATACGCAGTATTTT. Its translation is CSVERYSGSTDTQYF.

The CDR3 DNA reads as TGTGCCAGCAGCTTTACCGACAGCTCCGAGCAGTACTTC. Protein sequence: CASSFTDSSEQYF. The V and J genes are TRBV7-2 and TRBJ2-7, with D possibly being TRBD1 (5 bases). V was shortened by 3 bases and J by 6 bases, with 12 bases between the two germline ends. The CDR3 sequence is 13 residues long. Germline values: CDR1 SGHTA, CDR2 FQGNSA. Drawing the rest from reference TRBV7-2 and TRBJ2-7, the complete variable domain is GAGVSQSPSNKVTEKGKDVELRCDPISGHTALYWYRQSLGQGLEFLIYFQGNSAPDKSGLPSDRFSAERTGGSVSTLTIQRTQQEDSAVYLCASSFTDSSEQYFGPGTRLTVT.

The J gene is TRBJ1-2, the V gene TRBV12-5, with TRBD1 matching over 8 bases. Trimming cost V 2 bases and J 4 bases; bases outside gene matches: 6. The CDR3 totals 15 residues. Germline values: CDR1 LGHNT, CDR2 FRNRAP. CDR3 amino acids: CASGLTHRGVYGYTF. Here the CDR3 DNA reads TGTGCTAGTGGTTTGACACACAGGGGGGTCTATGGCTACACCTTC.

The chain recombines TRBV2 with TRBJ2-2; D not resolved. This CDR3 region has 15 residues. Germline CDR1 and CDR2: SNHLY and FYNNEI. The V end was cut by 2 bases, the J end by 1 base, with 8 bases between. The CDR3 spells CASSESWGNTGELFF. Written as DNA, the CDR3 is TGTGCCAGCAGTGAAAGCTGGGGGAACACCGGGGAGCTGTTTTTT.